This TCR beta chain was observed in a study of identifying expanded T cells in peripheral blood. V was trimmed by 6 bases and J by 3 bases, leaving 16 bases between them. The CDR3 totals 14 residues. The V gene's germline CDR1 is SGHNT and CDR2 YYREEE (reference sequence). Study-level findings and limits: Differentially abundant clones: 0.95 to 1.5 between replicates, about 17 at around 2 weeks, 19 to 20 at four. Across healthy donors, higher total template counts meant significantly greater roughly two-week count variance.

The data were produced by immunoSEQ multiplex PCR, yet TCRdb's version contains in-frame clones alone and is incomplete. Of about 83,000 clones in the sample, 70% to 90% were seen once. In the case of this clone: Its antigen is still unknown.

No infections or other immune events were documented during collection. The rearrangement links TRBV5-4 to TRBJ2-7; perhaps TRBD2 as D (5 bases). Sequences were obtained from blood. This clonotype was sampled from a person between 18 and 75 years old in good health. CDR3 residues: CASTAPGLLYEQYF. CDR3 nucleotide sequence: TGTGCCAGCACCGCTCCAGGACTTCTCTACGAGCAGTACTTC.